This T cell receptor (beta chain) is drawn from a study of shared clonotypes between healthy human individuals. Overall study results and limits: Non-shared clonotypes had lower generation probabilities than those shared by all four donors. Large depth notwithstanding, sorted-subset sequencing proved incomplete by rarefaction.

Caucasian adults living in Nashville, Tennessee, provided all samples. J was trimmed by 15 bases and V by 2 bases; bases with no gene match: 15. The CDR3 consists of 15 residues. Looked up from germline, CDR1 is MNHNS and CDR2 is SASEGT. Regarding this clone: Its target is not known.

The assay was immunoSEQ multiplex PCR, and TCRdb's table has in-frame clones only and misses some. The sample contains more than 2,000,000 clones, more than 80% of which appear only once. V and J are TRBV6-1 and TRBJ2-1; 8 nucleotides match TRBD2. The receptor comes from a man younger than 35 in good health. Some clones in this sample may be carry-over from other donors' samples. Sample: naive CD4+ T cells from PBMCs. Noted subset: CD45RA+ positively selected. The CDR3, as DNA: TGTGCCAGCAGTGAATGGTCAGCGGGAGAGAATCGAAGGTTCTTC. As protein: CASSEWSAGENRRFF.